This T cell receptor (beta chain) was recorded in a study of blood T cell repertoires in COVID-19. As for the study in general: Acute-phase and convalescent COVID-19 samples originated in the United States, Italy and Spain. T cells, B-cell-depleted T cells, or PBMCs provided the cDNA or gDNA that served as material.

V lost 1 base, J lost 3 bases, and 13 bases lay in between. This CDR3 has 16 residues. Germline assignment: CDR1 LNHNV and CDR2 YYDKDF (reference sequence). Methods used by the authors: Amplification of reference gene primers was used by the study to estimate nucleated cell counts. This table comes from immunoSEQ multiplex PCR, and its TCRdb copy is limited to in-frame clones, with some not included. The V and J calls and clone size were taken over from that table, and D and trimming were inferred from the DNA. The data hold fewer than 80,000 clones, with 85% to 90% observed a single time. This clonotype originated in a woman between 45 and 60 years old with active or convalescent COVID-19. The sequencing sample was made of peripheral blood. The gene calls are TRBV15 and TRBJ1-5; D uncertain. The CDR3 is CATSRGASSTNQPQHF. The CDR3 coding sequence is TGTGCCACCAGCAGAGGGGCCTCTTCAACCAATCAGCCCCAGCATTTT.